This TCR beta chain stems from a study of cytomegalovirus exposure and HLA in healthy donors. The study, taken as a whole, reports: Among donors in an Asian-associated ancestry cluster, a later analysis reportedly found fewer N-insertions than the roughly 610-donor mean. In a later analysis, the majority of CMV-associated beta chains seemingly showed HLA restriction. Later analysis identified several of the most significant clusters that appeared linked to common viral pathogens.

Concerning this clone itself: The target antigen is unknown.

13 Jbeta primers and 60 Vbeta primers were used for the PCR. Clones were sequenced by immunoSEQ multiplex PCR, and TCRdb holds only the in-frame ones, with some missing. The profile shows approximately 150,000 clones, 82% of them singletons. Deletions cut 0 bases from V and 4 bases from J, with 13 bases between. CDR1 is SGHDT and CDR2 is YYEEEE in the germline V gene. This CDR3 has 15 amino acids. The sequence derives from a middle-aged man in good health and CMV-seropositive. The specimen sequenced was PBMCs. The chain combines TRBV5-6 with TRBJ1-2, with D maybe TRBD1 (5 bases). CDR3 DNA sequence: TGTGCCAGCAGCTTGGATGTCAGGGCAGCCTATGGCTACACCTTC. Translating it yields CASSLDVRAAYGYTF.